This passage covers 9 T cell receptor beta chains from one sample sequenced in a study of blood T cell dynamics during melanoma immunotherapy (TCRdb year 2020). Interpreted using the paper, the time point label stands for: week 3, after first cycle of checkpoint inhibitor. To prepare the library, the immunoSEQ multiplex PCR assay was applied. TCRdb re-hosts the immuneACCESS table, in-frame sequences only. Its copies lack some clones; in the studies checked, an unresolved V gene accounts for under half of them, and the cause for the rest is not known. The table for this sample lists 25,000 to 35,000 clones; over 70% of them were counted only once. The ten largest make up over 9% of the sample. The material was blood, obtained from a patient treated with checkpoint blockade. The receptors originated from a human donor with melanoma.

V and J are TRBV27 and TRBJ2-1; 8 nucleotides agree with TRBD2. CDR3 size: 19 residues. V trimming: 3 bases; J trimming: 0 bases; junction bases outside the gene matches: 13. The germline CDR1 and CDR2 sequences are MNHEY and SMNVEV (reference sequence). The DNA of the CDR3 is TGTGCCAGCAGTTTGGGAGCGGGAGTGGATCTTCGCTCCTACAATGAGCAGTTCTTC. Protein sequence: CASSLGAGVDLRSYNEQFF.

The chain employs TRBV11-1 and TRBJ2-7; possibly TRBD2 for D (6 bases). Trimming removed 3 bases from V and 5 bases from J, with 20 bases in between. This CDR3 contains 16 residues. CDR1 and CDR2 from the germline V gene are SGHAT and FQDESV (reference sequence). CDR3 region: CASSFSAGTASHEQYF. CDR3 coding DNA: TGTGCCAGCAGCTTTAGTGCCGGGACTGCGAGCCACGAGCAGTACTTC.

The J gene is TRBJ2-3, the V gene TRBV7-8, with 9 bases identical to TRBD2. CDR3 length equals 16 residues. Germline CDR1 SGHVS, CDR2 FQNEAQ. Losses at the gene ends were 4 bases for V and 4 bases for J; bases not matched to a gene: 9. CDR3 nucleotide sequence: TGTGCCAGCAGCTCGTATAGGGCGGGGGGGGCAGATACGCAGTATTTT. It codes for CASSSYRAGGADTQYF.

The CDR3 nucleotides read TGTGCCAGCAGCCAAGATAGATGGGAATACGAGCAGTACTTC. It codes for CASSQDRWEYEQYF. The chain has TRBV4-2 and TRBJ2-7; the D is unclear. The CDR3 sequence is 14 residues long. The germline V gene encodes CDR1 LGHNA and CDR2 YNFKEQ. With 0 bases removed from V and 4 bases from J, the gap between germline ends came to 10 bases.

In its sample, this clone was seen once. The CDR3 region has the DNA TGTGCCAGCAGCCGAGGGACAGACCCAAACTATGGCTACACCTTC. Encoded protein: CASSRGTDPNYGYTF. The J gene is TRBJ1-2, the V gene TRBV5-6; TRBD1 aligns across 7 bases. V dropped 4 bases and J dropped 2; count of bases not matched to a gene: 8. This CDR3 contains 15 residues. CDR1 and CDR2 (germline): SGHDT, YYEEEE.

This clone appeared once. The gene calls are TRBV6-5 and TRBJ2-1; 7 nucleotides line up with TRBD2. Trimming took 6 bases from V and 7 from J; bases not matched to a gene: 12. CDR1 MNHEY and CDR2 SVGAGI come from the germline V gene. This CDR3 region has 15 residues. In nucleotides, the CDR3 is TGTGCCAGCAGCTCCGAGGGAGGGAGAGAGAATGAGCAGTTCTTC. Protein sequence: CASSSEGGRENEQFF.

The V call is TRBV5-4, the J call TRBJ2-5; D is perhaps TRBD1 or TRBD2 (6 bases each). The CDR3 spans 16 residues. The V gene's germline CDR1 is SGHNT and CDR2 YYREEE (reference sequence). V was clipped by 2 bases and J by 5 bases, with 19 bases between them. CDR3 in amino acids: CASSFRGGGSKETQYF. The CDR3, as DNA: TGTGCCAGCAGCTTCAGAGGGGGAGGATCTAAGGAGACCCAGTACTTC.

This sequence joins TRBV19 and TRBJ1-2, with D perhaps matching TRBD1 (5 bases). The CDR3 runs to 14 residues. The V and J ends lost 3 bases and 4 bases respectively, with 12 bases between them. Germline CDR1 reads LNHDA; CDR2 reads SQIVND (reference sequence). CDR3 in amino acids: CASSIVKGIYGYTF. The DNA of the CDR3 is TGTGCCAGTAGTATTGTTAAGGGGATCTATGGCTACACCTTC.

The chain combines TRBV5-4 with TRBJ2-2; 9 bases match TRBD1. Looked up from germline, CDR1 is SGHNT and CDR2 is YYREEE (reference sequence). The CDR3 has 15 amino acids. Trimming cost V 4 bases and J 7 bases; bases outside gene matches: 8. This chain's CDR3 is CASSPGQGRNGELFF. The CDR3 coding sequence is TGTGCCAGCAGCCCCGGACAGGGGAGAAACGGGGAGCTGTTTTTT.